The entry below gives a single T cell receptor (beta chain) sequence along with its context. Its specificity is not known. This sample stems from a study of cytomegalovirus exposure and HLA in healthy donors. Study-wide results and caveats: Accurate predictions that matched the HLA-A and HLA-B alleles of most subjects were reportedly made from TCR beta sequences. A missense DCLRE1C variant was associated with V- and J-gene trimming of TCR beta chains in a later analysis, and an independent cohort replicated the association. CMV serostatus was the only recorded immune exposure for donors.

Per the germline V gene, CDR1 is GTSNPN and CDR2 is SVGIG (reference sequence). The ends lost 4 bases at V and 3 bases at J; junction bases unmatched: 0. The CDR3 extends over 12 amino acids. The PCR contained 60 Vbeta and 13 Jbeta primers. The assay was immunoSEQ multiplex PCR, and TCRdb's table has in-frame clones only and misses some. Here the sample spans 150,000 to 200,000 clones, approximately 81% being singletons. This chain uses TRBV30 with TRBJ2-1; 7 bases align to TRBD2. This clonotype was obtained from a woman younger than 30 in good health and CMV-seronegative. Specimen: PBMCs. Written as DNA, the CDR3 is TGTGCCTGGACTAGCGGCTACAATGAGCAGTTCTTC. This gives the protein CAWTSGYNEQFF.